The 23 T cell receptor beta chains in this list originate from one sample, sequenced in a study of T cell responses to AZD1222 COVID-19 vaccine (dated by TCRdb to the early 2020s). Library preparation employed the immunoSEQ multiplex PCR assay. TCRdb's version of the immuneACCESS table is confined to in-frame rearrangements and falls short of the full clone set. An unresolved V gene accounts for under half of the shortfall where checked; the remainder is of unknown origin. The sample data list 120,000 to 150,000 clones, and about nine tenths of these were observed just once. 3% to 4% of the sample goes to the ten largest clones. The sample's time point label is to be understood as: baseline before first vaccination. This sample's treatment or condition label indicates: meningococcal conjugate vaccine given as trial control. The sequencing used peripheral blood, collected on day 0 of MenACWY control vaccination. All receptors derive from an adult in good health.

The chain is built from TRBV6-5 and TRBJ1-1, with 7 nucleotides matching TRBD1. Germline lookup yields CDR1 MNHEY and CDR2 SVGAGI. V trimming: 2 bases; J trimming: 5 bases; junction bases outside the gene matches: 8. This CDR3 is 15 amino acids long. The CDR3, as DNA: TGTGCCAGCAGTTACAGAACTACAGGGGATACTGAAGCTTTCTTT. Translating gives CASSYRTTGDTEAFF.

V gene TRBV24-1 combines with J gene TRBJ2-1; D not certain. The CDR3 loop spans 15 amino acids. CDR1 and CDR2 (germline): KGHDR, SFDVKD. Trimming stripped 4 bases from V and 5 bases from J, with 14 bases between. CDR3 nucleotides: TGTGCCACCAGTGACCACCATCCCCGAAACAATGAGCAGTTCTTC. Translation gives CATSDHHPRNNEQFF.

This clone appeared once. The rearrangement uses TRBV10-3 and TRBJ2-3; D is undetermined. V was pared by 7 bases and J by 2 bases, with 10 bases between. The germline V gene has CDR1 ENHRY and CDR2 SYGVKD. This CDR3 has 13 residues. In nucleotides, the CDR3 is TGTGCCATCACCGAACGTAACACAGATACGCAGTATTTT. It is translated as CAITERNTDTQYF.

The chain joins TRBV7-8 to TRBJ1-1; D unclear. The CDR3 length is 15 residues. V was cut by 2 bases and J by 1 base, with 11 bases left in between. Germline V gene data show CDR1 as SGHVS and CDR2 as FQNEAQ. The CDR3 spells CASSLSEGPNTEAFF. The CDR3 nucleotides are TGTGCCAGCAGCTTATCGGAGGGCCCGAACACTGAAGCTTTCTTT. Full variable domain (remainder filled in from reference TRBV7-8 and TRBJ1-1): GAGVSQSPRYKVAKRGQDVALRCDPISGHVSLFWYQQALGQGPEFLTYFQNEAQLDKSGLPSDRFFAERPEGSVSTLKIQRTQQEDSAVYLCASSLSEGPNTEAFFGQGTRLTVV.

V and J are TRBV19 and TRBJ2-5; a possible D gene is TRBD2 (5 bases). This CDR3 comprises 15 residues. Germline V gene lookup returns CDR1 LNHDA and CDR2 SQIVND (reference sequence). V gave up 5 bases and J gave up 5 bases, with 18 bases separating them. The CDR3 nucleotides read TGTGCCAGTAGTTTTAGCGAGGAAGGGTGGGAGACCCAGTACTTC. Protein: CASSFSEEGWETQYF. Variable domain in full (rest from reference TRBV19 and TRBJ2-5): DGGITQSPKYLFRKEGQNVTLSCEQNLNHDAMYWYRQDPGQGLRLIYYSQIVNDFQKGDIAEGYSVSREKKESFPLTVTSAQKNPTAFYLCASSFSEEGWETQYFGPGTRLLVL.

This clone was counted once. This chain uses TRBV19 with TRBJ2-4; 7 bases match TRBD1. CDR3 length: 17 residues. With V trimmed by 1 base and J by 3 bases, 9 bases remained unmatched. The germline V gene has CDR1 LNHDA and CDR2 SQIVND (reference sequence). The DNA of the CDR3 is TGTGCCAGTAGTATAGGGAATTTGGGGACAGTCAAAAACATTCAGTACTTC. Amino acids: CASSIGNLGTVKNIQYF.

This clone has only one observation. V gene TRBV28 combines with J gene TRBJ1-4; D is uncertain. Germline CDR1 MDHEN, CDR2 SYDVKM. Trimming took off 6 bases at V and 4 bases at J, with 15 bases between the two ends. The CDR3 consists of 15 residues. The CDR3 reads CASRVGLVRNEKLFF. CDR3 DNA: TGTGCCAGCAGAGTAGGGTTGGTTCGTAATGAAAAACTGTTTTTT.

The chain carries TRBV6-6 and TRBJ2-3; 8 nucleotides match TRBD1. The CDR3 runs to 15 residues. Germline CDR1 and CDR2: MNHNY and SVGAGI (reference sequence). J gave up 3 bases and V 5 bases, and 7 bases lay outside the gene matches. CDR3 bases: TGTGCCAGCAGTCCTGGACAGGGCAGAACAGATACGCAGTATTTT. It specifies CASSPGQGRTDTQYF.

CDR3 in amino acids: CASSQVQGDGYTF. In nucleotides, the CDR3 is TGCGCCAGCAGCCAAGTACAGGGGGATGGCTACACCTTC. The chain uses TRBV4-3 and TRBJ1-2, with TRBD1 matching over 8 bases. Germline CDR1 reads LGHNA; CDR2 reads YSLEER. The V and J ends lost 1 base and 6 bases, in that order; junction bases with no gene match: 1. The CDR3 extends over 13 amino acids.

This rearrangement joins TRBV5-6 to TRBJ2-5, with TRBD2 matching over 8 bases. The CDR3 totals 14 residues. V dropped 3 bases and J dropped 4; count of bases not matched to a gene: 5. CDR1 is SGHDT, CDR2 YYEEEE, per germline. CDR3 nucleotide sequence: TGTGCCAGCAGCTCCACCGCGGGGGGAGAGACCCAGTACTTC. This encodes CASSSTAGGETQYF.

V gene TRBV4-1 combines with J gene TRBJ2-7; D might be TRBD1 or TRBD2, each matching 5 bases. The CDR3 runs to 18 residues. Between the trimmed V and J ends, which lost 0 bases and 0 bases, there was a span of 18 bases. CDR1 and CDR2 from the germline V gene are MGHRA and YSYEKL. DNA for the CDR3: TGCGCCAGCAGCCAAGAGGGGTCCAGGTCAGGGAGCTCCTACGAGCAGTACTTC. Residues: CASSQEGSRSGSSYEQYF.

This sequence joins TRBV5-4 and TRBJ2-3; tentatively, D is TRBD1 (9 bases). The V gene's germline CDR1 is SGHNT and CDR2 YYREEE (reference sequence). The CDR3 sequence is 16 residues long. V was clipped by 3 bases and J by 5 bases, with 19 bases between them. CDR3 in amino acids: CASSSTGGLAGDTQYF. For the CDR3, the DNA is TGTGCCAGCAGCTCTACAGGGGGCCTAGCGGGAGATACGCAGTATTTT.

This chain joins TRBV9 and TRBJ1-2; D gene unclear. The length of the CDR3 is 15 residues. Germline values: CDR1 SGDLS, CDR2 YYNGEE. V lost 0 bases and J 8 bases, leaving 17 bases between the germline ends. The chain's CDR3 is CASSVGTSRFGGYTF. DNA for the CDR3: TGTGCCAGCAGCGTAGGGACGAGCCGGTTCGGCGGCTACACCTTC.

This chain uses TRBV28 with TRBJ1-1; 10 nucleotides agree with TRBD1. Germline V gene data show CDR1 as MDHEN and CDR2 as SYDVKM. The J segment lost 3 bases and the V segment lost 7 bases, leaving 5 bases of the junction unmatched. The length of the CDR3 is 14 residues. For the CDR3, the DNA is TGTGCCAGCACCACCGGACAGGGGGACACTGAAGCTTTCTTT. As protein: CASTTGQGDTEAFF.

V is TRBV4-3 and J is TRBJ1-6; D gene unclear. Looked up from germline, CDR1 is LGHNA and CDR2 is YSLEER. Trimming pared 1 base from V and 9 bases from J, leaving 10 bases between. CDR3 length: 14 residues. Here the CDR3 reads CASSQAVFGSPLHF. The CDR3 DNA reads TGCGCCAGCAGCCAAGCGGTGTTCGGTTCACCCCTCCACTTT.

The rearrangement uses TRBV11-3 and TRBJ1-4; D remains ambiguous. The CDR3 sequence is 13 residues long. Deletions cut 3 bases from V and 4 bases from J, with 6 bases between. The germline gives CDR1 SGHNT, CDR2 YENEEA. Here the CDR3 reads CASSLPLNEKLFF. The CDR3 DNA reads TGTGCCAGCAGCTTGCCTCTTAATGAAAAACTGTTTTTT.

The table lists this clone with a few counts. The chain combines TRBV7-2 with TRBJ2-3; D may be TRBD1 (6 bases). Trimming left V 6 bases short and J 2 bases short, with 12 bases between. Germline CDR1 SGHTA, CDR2 FQGNSA. This CDR3 contains 14 residues. CDR3 loop: CASRVDRNTDTQYF. The CDR3 DNA is TGTGCCAGCAGGGTAGACAGGAACACAGATACGCAGTATTTT.

The chain couples TRBV15 to TRBJ2-6; D gene uncertain. V was clipped by 7 bases and J by 0 bases, with 7 bases between them. Germline CDR1 reads LNHNV; CDR2 reads YYDKDF (reference sequence). The CDR3 extends over 14 amino acids. The CDR3 spells CATTRHSGANVLTF. CDR3 DNA sequence: TGTGCCACCACCCGACACTCTGGGGCCAACGTCCTGACTTTC.

The chain combines TRBV6-2 or TRBV6-3 with TRBJ1-2; D perhaps matches TRBD1 (5 bases). CDR1 is MNHEY, CDR2 SVGEGT, per germline. V was shortened by 0 bases and J by 5 bases, with 13 bases between the two germline ends. CDR3 size: 15 residues. DNA for the CDR3: TGTGCCAGCAGTTACTCGGAGACAGTCATATATGGCTACACCTTC. The encoded protein is CASSYSETVIYGYTF.

J is TRBJ1-1 and V is TRBV6-1, with unresolved D. The CDR3 loop spans 14 amino acids. V lost 2 bases, J lost 8 bases, and 15 bases lay in between. Germline CDR1 reads MNHNS; CDR2 reads SASEGT. In DNA form, the CDR3 reads TGTGCCAGCAGTGAAACGACGCGGGCAGCGGAAGCTTTCTTT. It specifies CASSETTRAAEAFF.

The J gene is TRBJ1-4, the V gene TRBV5-1; D is undetermined. The V gene lost 0 bases and the J gene lost 8 bases, with 14 bases spanning the gap. This CDR3 is built from 15 residues. CDR1 SGHRS and CDR2 YFSETQ come from the germline V gene. The CDR3 DNA reads TGCGCCAGCAGCTTGGGGGCAGACCGGAACGAAAAACTGTTTTTT. This codes for CASSLGADRNEKLFF.

The genes are TRBV7-6 and TRBJ2-1, with a possible D match to TRBD1 (6 bases). This CDR3 is built from 15 residues. V was trimmed by 1 base and J by 5 bases, leaving 12 bases between them. Germline V gene data show CDR1 as SGHVS and CDR2 as FNYEAQ. The CDR3 nucleotides are TGTGCCAGCAGCTTAGAACCGGCAGGGGACAATGAGCAGTTCTTC. It translates to CASSLEPAGDNEQFF.

DNA for the CDR3: TGTGCCAGTAAAGAAGGGCGGGAGACGGCCACAGATACGCAGTATTTT. Amino acid sequence: CASKEGRETATDTQYF. V and J are TRBV19 and TRBJ2-3; 7 bases match TRBD2. Germline V gene sequence: CDR1 LNHDA, CDR2 SQIVND (reference sequence). The CDR3 spans 16 residues. Trimming cost V 7 bases and J 2 bases; bases outside gene matches: 12.